Below are 18 T cell receptor beta chains sequenced from a single sample in a study of T cell responses to AZD1222 COVID-19 vaccine. Profiled with immunoSEQ multiplex PCR; TCRdb holds only in-frame clones, not every one. This table has some 200,000 clones, approximately 91% appearing once. Material: peripheral blood, obtained on day 0 of AZD1222 vaccination. These receptors were taken from an adult in good health.

The rearrangement joins TRBV27 to TRBJ1-2, with D unresolved. V was clipped by 3 bases and J by 6 bases, with 11 bases between them. Germline assignment: CDR1 MNHEY and CDR2 SMNVEV (reference sequence). The CDR3 covers 13 residues. CDR3 bases: TGTGCCAGCAGTTTTGACGGGTTTAATGGCTACACCTTC. Amino acids: CASSFDGFNGYTF.

The rearrangement joins TRBV6-6 to TRBJ2-1, with 7 bases that match TRBD2. This CDR3 comprises 15 residues. CDR1 and CDR2 from the germline V gene are MNHNY and SVGAGI (reference sequence). The V gene end was trimmed by 7 bases and the J gene end by 6 bases; junction bases not matched to a gene: 12. CDR3 loop: CASTEPGLPTNEQFF. CDR3 DNA: TGTGCCAGCACTGAACCGGGACTACCGACCAATGAGCAGTTCTTC.

The chain couples TRBV7-9 to TRBJ2-1; the D is unclear. The CDR3 has 11 amino acids. V lost 2 bases to trimming and J lost 10 bases, with 6 bases between them. Germline V gene data show CDR1 as SEHNR and CDR2 as FQNEAQ (reference sequence). The CDR3, as DNA: TGTGCCAGCAGCTTAACCGAGGAGCAGTTCTTC. The encoded protein is CASSLTEEQFF.

The chain recombines TRBV11-2 with TRBJ1-3; no reliable D call. CDR1 SGHAT and CDR2 FQNNGV come from the germline V gene. Trimming pared 6 bases from V and 3 bases from J, leaving 12 bases between. There are 14 residues in the CDR3. CDR3: CASRLPGIGNTIYF. Here the CDR3 DNA reads TGTGCCAGCAGACTACCGGGGATTGGAAACACCATATATTTT.

CDR3 nucleotide sequence: TGTGCCAGCAGCCAAGACCCCCAGCGGGGGGCGGGGGAGCAGTACTTC. It translates to CASSQDPQRGAGEQYF. This rearrangement joins TRBV4-2 to TRBJ2-7; 9 bases are shared with TRBD2. Germline V CDR1 and CDR2: LGHNA, YNFKEQ. The CDR3 consists of 16 residues. J lost 7 bases, V lost 0 bases, and 10 bases had no gene match.

The chain joins TRBV24-1 to TRBJ1-2; 8 nucleotides agree with TRBD1. Germline CDR1 is KGHDR and CDR2 is SFDVKD. The CDR3 contains 15 residues. With V trimmed by 4 bases and J by 8 bases, 11 bases remained unmatched. Here the CDR3 DNA reads TGTGCCACCAGTGACCCAGGACAGGGCCTAGGGGGCTACACCTTC. Translation gives CATSDPGQGLGGYTF.

J is TRBJ1-1 and V is TRBV6-1; no clear D gene. The V end was cut by 3 bases, the J end by 0 bases, with 8 bases between. The CDR3 runs to 14 residues. The germline V gene has CDR1 MNHNS and CDR2 SASEGT. DNA of the CDR3: TGTGCCAGCAGTGACGGTGCCATGAACACTGAAGCTTTCTTT. Its translation is CASSDGAMNTEAFF.

This rearrangement joins TRBV6-2 or TRBV6-3 to TRBJ1-5; D call uncertain. Trimming removed 4 bases at V and 2 bases at J, with 9 bases between. The germline V gene encodes CDR1 MNHEY and CDR2 SVGEGT. The CDR3 is 14 residues long. As DNA, the CDR3 is TGTGCCAGCAGTTTAAGGTCCGGCAATCAGCCCCAGCATTTT. Its protein product is CASSLRSGNQPQHF.

This chain joins TRBV20-1 and TRBJ2-1; D gene unclear. The CDR3 extends over 11 amino acids. Germline CDR1 reads DFQATT; CDR2 reads SNEGSKA (reference sequence). V lost 5 bases and J 3 bases, leaving 5 bases between the germline ends. CDR3: CSAPNYNEQFF. The CDR3 coding sequence is TGCAGTGCTCCTAACTACAATGAGCAGTTCTTC.

This chain links TRBV5-5 with TRBJ1-1; no firm D call. The CDR3 runs 13 residues. In germline, CDR1 is SGHKS, CDR2 YYEKEE (reference sequence). Trimming removed 3 bases at V and 8 bases at J, with 14 bases between. CDR3 amino acids: CASSSLEGREAFF. CDR3 coding DNA: TGTGCCAGCAGCTCCCTAGAAGGGAGAGAAGCTTTCTTT.

V gene TRBV9 combines with J gene TRBJ2-1; no reliable D call. Trimming took off 2 bases at V and 0 bases at J, with 9 bases between the two ends. This CDR3 has 15 amino acids. Germline lookup yields CDR1 SGDLS and CDR2 YYNGEE. CDR3 residues: CASSVSWGSYNEQFF. The DNA of the CDR3 is TGTGCCAGCAGCGTGTCCTGGGGCTCCTACAATGAGCAGTTCTTC.

The rearrangement joins TRBV27 to TRBJ1-1; D is possibly TRBD1 (6 bases). This CDR3 spans 14 amino acids. In germline, CDR1 is MNHEY, CDR2 SMNVEV (reference sequence). V was shortened by 6 bases and J by 1 base, with 12 bases between the two germline ends. CDR3 sequence (DNA): TGTGCCAGCAGAAAAAACAGGGAGAACACTGAAGCTTTCTTT. It specifies CASRKNRENTEAFF.

The rearrangement links TRBV27 to TRBJ2-1, with 11 bases identical to TRBD2. This CDR3 spans 17 amino acids. The V segment lost 5 bases and the J segment 1 base; nucleotides outside the gene matches: 7. The V gene's germline CDR1 is MNHEY and CDR2 SMNVEV (reference sequence). CDR3 sequence reads: CASSPERLAGSYNEQFF. DNA of the CDR3: TGTGCCAGCAGTCCAGAACGACTAGCGGGATCCTACAATGAGCAGTTCTTC.

This clone appeared a single time. The V call is TRBV11-2, the J call TRBJ2-5, with 10 bases matching TRBD2. The CDR3 length is 15 residues. Looked up from germline, CDR1 is SGHAT and CDR2 is FQNNGV. With 4 bases clipped from V and 7 bases from J, the junction kept 9 bases outside the gene matches. CDR3 nucleotide sequence: TGTGCCAGCAGCTCCATGACTAGCGGGCTGGGGACCCAGTACTTC. As protein: CASSSMTSGLGTQYF.

The V and J genes are TRBV5-1 and TRBJ2-6; D not resolved. V dropped 5 bases and J dropped 6 bases, with 15 bases sitting between them. CDR1 is SGHRS and CDR2 is YFSETQ in the germline V gene. This CDR3 has 15 residues. The CDR3 reads CASRAEIWEANVLTF. The CDR3 DNA sequence: TGCGCCAGCAGGGCCGAAATCTGGGAGGCCAACGTCCTGACTTTC.

The rearrangement joins TRBV28 to TRBJ2-3, with D uncertain. Germline V gene data show CDR1 as MDHEN and CDR2 as SYDVKM. The CDR3 runs to 13 residues. Trimming stripped 3 bases from V and 4 bases from J, with 8 bases between. CDR3 nucleotides: TGTGCCAGCAGTTTTGTAGAGGCAGATACGCAGTATTTT. This translates into CASSFVEADTQYF.

The CDR3 protein is CASRGTGLSYEQYF. The CDR3 DNA reads as TGTGCCAGCAGGGGGACAGGTTTGTCCTACGAGCAGTACTTC. This sequence joins TRBV2 and TRBJ2-7, with 8 bases fitting TRBD1. V shed 6 bases and J 1 base; nucleotides not matched to a gene: 5. The CDR3 is made up of 14 amino acids. From germline, CDR1 is SNHLY and CDR2 FYNNEI.

The V and J genes are TRBV18 and TRBJ2-7; D may be TRBD2 (6 bases). The CDR3 length is 14 residues. The germline V gene has CDR1 KGHSH and CDR2 LQKENI. V dropped 5 bases and J dropped 6 bases, with 17 bases sitting between them. The CDR3 DNA reads as TGTGCCAGCTCATCCGCCGTCCGGGGGACCGAGCAGTACTTC. Translating gives CASSSAVRGTEQYF.